This T cell receptor (beta chain) was profiled in a study of T-cell reconstitution after alpha-beta-depleted transplantation in children. The CDR3 has 14 residues. Looked up from germline, CDR1 is MNHEY and CDR2 is SVGEGT. Trimming took 2 bases from V and 2 from J, leaving 9 bases between them. Researchers prepared the TCRbeta library using unique molecular identifiers, the study reports. Each CDR3 protein gets one entry after TCRdb re-called the PCR reads with MiXCR. The sample contains about 600,000 distinct CDR3 sequences, over 9.5% of which appear only once. The TCR sequence derives from a human donor who donated a stem cell graft to a child with acute myeloid leukemia. This specimen consisted of PBMCs from the stem cell graft donor, obtained from the stem cell graft. The chain couples TRBV6-2 or TRBV6-3 to TRBJ1-1; TRBD1 might be the D (5 bases). The CDR3 loop is CASSYAGANTEAFF. The CDR3, as DNA: TGTGCCAGCAGTTACGCCGGGGCTAACACTGAAGCTTTCTTT.